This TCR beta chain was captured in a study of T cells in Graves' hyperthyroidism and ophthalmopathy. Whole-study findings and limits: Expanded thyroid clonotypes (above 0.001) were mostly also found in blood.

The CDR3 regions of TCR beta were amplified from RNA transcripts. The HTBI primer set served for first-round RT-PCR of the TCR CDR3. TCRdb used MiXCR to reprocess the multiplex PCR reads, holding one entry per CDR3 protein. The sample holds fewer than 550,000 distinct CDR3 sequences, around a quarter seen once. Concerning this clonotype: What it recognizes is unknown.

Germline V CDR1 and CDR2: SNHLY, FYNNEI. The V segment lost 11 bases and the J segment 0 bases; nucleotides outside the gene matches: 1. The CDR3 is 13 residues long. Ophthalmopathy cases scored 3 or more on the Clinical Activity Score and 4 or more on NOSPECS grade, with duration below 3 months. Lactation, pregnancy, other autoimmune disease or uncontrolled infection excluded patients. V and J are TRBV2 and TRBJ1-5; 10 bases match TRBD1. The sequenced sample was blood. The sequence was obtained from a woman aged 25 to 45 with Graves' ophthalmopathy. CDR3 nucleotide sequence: TGTGCCGGACAGGGGGATAGCAATCAGCCCCAGCATTTT. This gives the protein CAGQGDSNQPQHF.